This T cell receptor beta chain was profiled in a study of CD8 T cells in Susac syndrome (dated by TCRdb to about 2019). Regarding the complete study: Whether CD8+ T cell activation and differentiation in Susac syndrome was antigen driven was tested using repertoire sequencing. What the research found in general, with its limitations: The number of individuals in the TCR sequencing and HLA analysis was acknowledged as relatively small.

V and J lose 5 bases and 2 bases, and a span of 11 bases separates them. The germline V gene (reference sequence) yields SGHNT for CDR1 and YYREEE for CDR2. The cysteine opens and the phenylalanine closes a CDR3 of 13 amino acids. Only the CDR3 portion is preserved as DNA: 39 bases, with reading frame beginning at the first base. RNA was extracted with the RNeasy kit and roughly 0.5 to 1 ug was reverse transcribed using random hexamers. TCR beta CDR3 regions were amplified with the immunoSEQ multiplex PCR assay covering 54 Vbeta and 13 Jbeta segments. PCR amplification bias was corrected using a synthetic template baseline for primer optimization and computational correction. From the authors' description of their analysis: Reads were annotated to V, D and J genes according to IMGT and were analyzed with immunoSEQ Analyzer, with only productive sequences retained. To calculate clonality, Shannon entropy was normalized by log2 of the number of productive unique sequences and then subtracted from one. Public and private clones were assessed among the 100 most prevalent clones of each patient and control. Clones were defined as Susac-specific if absent from the healthy and MS cohorts, from 900 to 1,200 published viral clones and from other ImmuneACCESS disease sequences. The public reads were reanalyzed by TCRdb: fastp trimming at Q25, MiXCR alignment, in-frame beta chains only. One record per CDR3 amino acid sequence lists the most common genes and DNA. TCRdb, not the original authors, processed these V and J calls. The sample table shows about 130,000 distinct CDR3 sequences, and about 94% are seen once. The ten largest clones represent more than 0.075% of the sample.

Turning to this clonotype: Its antigen remains unidentified. Base quality data are lacking; no much larger clone is found one base away.

High-throughput TCR beta sequencing profiled peripheral blood CD8+ and CD4+ T cells from healthy donors, Susac syndrome patients and multiple sclerosis patients. Healthy donors were included as age- and sex-matched controls. CD8+ TEMRA cells were enriched by FACS, while bulk CD8+ and CD4+ T cells were purified by magnetic negative isolation. Blood was drawn into EDTA tubes, processed within 24 hours, and PBMCs were isolated by density gradient centrifugation. PBMCs intended for TCR sequencing were cryopreserved in liquid nitrogen and thawed later in a water bath at 37 degrees C. The sorted or isolated CD4+, CD8+ and CD8+ TEMRA cells had a purity of 90% or higher.

The sequence came from a human donor in good health. The chain is encoded by TRBV5-4 joined to TRBJ2-7; the D call is tentative, TRBD1 or TRBD2, as each matches 6 bases. The specimen was CD4+ T cells from PBMCs. The nucleotide sequence is TGTGCCAGCAGATCCGGGGGCGCCTACGAGCAGTACTTC. It codes for CASRSGGAYEQYF.